This T cell receptor (beta chain) was sequenced during a study of shared clonotypes between healthy human individuals. Study at large: Researchers assigned three CD4 naive, three CD4 memory, two CD8 naive and one CD8 memory plate to each donor.

This clone has a single count. The CDR3 sequence is 15 residues long. Germline CDR1 SGHRS, CDR2 YFSETQ. V was pared by 0 bases and J by 7 bases, with 11 bases between. Repertoires were generated with immunoSEQ multiplex PCR, while TCRdb's copy carries only in-frame clones and drops some. The table includes roughly 1,100,000 clones, about 80% detected once. Sequencing was done on a sample of memory CD4+ T cells sorted from blood. Subset described: CD45RA-negative fraction. This chain uses TRBV5-1 with TRBJ1-6, with TRBD1 as a possible D gene (5 bases). The receptor was isolated from a young man in good health. The CDR3 spells CASSLDGGSNSPLHF. The CDR3 DNA is TGCGCCAGCAGCTTGGATGGGGGGTCAAATTCACCCCTCCACTTT. Together with reference TRBV5-1 and TRBJ1-6, the CDR3 gives the full variable domain: KAGVTQTPRYLIKTRGQQVTLSCSPISGHRSVSWYQQTPGQGLQFLFEYFSETQRNKGNFPGRFSGRQFSNSRSEMNVSTLELGDSALYLCASSLDGGSNSPLHFGNGTRLTVT.